This T cell receptor beta chain was identified in a study of blood T cell repertoires in COVID-19. The overall study: COVID-19 samples from acute and convalescent phases originated in the United States, Italy and Spain.

With 4 bases removed from V and 3 bases from J, the gap between germline ends came to 13 bases. This CDR3 has 14 amino acids. Germline loops: CDR1 SGHNT, CDR2 YYREEE (reference sequence). Data came from immunoSEQ multiplex PCR; TCRdb stores just in-frame clones and leaves some out. The sample lists some 260,000 clones, roughly 87% occurring once. This receptor was obtained from a young woman with acute COVID-19. Sequenced material: PBMCs or T cells enriched from blood (not recorded which). The rearrangement uses TRBV5-4 and TRBJ1-1; D gene unclear. The CDR3 nucleotides are TGTGCCAGCAGCCGGCCCGGGTTGGACACTGAAGCTTTCTTT. This sequence encodes CASSRPGLDTEAFF.